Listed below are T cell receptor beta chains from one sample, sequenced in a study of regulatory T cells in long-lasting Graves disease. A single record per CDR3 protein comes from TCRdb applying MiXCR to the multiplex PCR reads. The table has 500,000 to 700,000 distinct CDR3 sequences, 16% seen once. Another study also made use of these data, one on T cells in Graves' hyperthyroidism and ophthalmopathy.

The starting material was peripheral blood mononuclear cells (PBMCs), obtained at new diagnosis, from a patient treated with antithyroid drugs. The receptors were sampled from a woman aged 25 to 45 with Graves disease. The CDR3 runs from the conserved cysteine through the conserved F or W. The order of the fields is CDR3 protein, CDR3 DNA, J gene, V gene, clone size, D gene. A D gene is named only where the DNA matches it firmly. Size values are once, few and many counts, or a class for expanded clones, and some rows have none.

CDR3 protein: CSVEGGAGYTF
CDR3 DNA: TGCAGCGTTGAGGGGGGAGCTGGCTACACCTTC
J gene: TRBJ1-2
V gene: TRBV29-1
clone size: many
D gene: -

CDR3 protein: CSGGDRVSEQYF
CDR3 DNA: TGCAGTGGGGGGGACAGGGTCTCCGAGCAGTACTTC
J gene: TRBJ2-7
V gene: TRBV20-1
clone size: few
D gene: TRBD1

CDR3 protein: CASSQKTGINQPQHF
CDR3 DNA: TGTGCCAGCAGCCAGAAGACAGGAATCAATCAGCCCCAGCATTTT
J gene: TRBJ1-5
V gene: TRBV28
clone size: many
D gene: -

CDR3 protein: CASNSLRGSQFQPQHF
CDR3 DNA: TGTGCCAGCAATTCTCTAAGGGGGTCCCAATTTCAGCCCCAGCATTTT
J gene: TRBJ1-5
V gene: TRBV6-1
clone size: few
D gene: -

CDR3 protein: CASSSLEGLKTFF
CDR3 DNA: TGTGCCAGCAGCTCATTGGAGGGGCTCAAAACTTTCTTT
J gene: TRBJ1-1
V gene: TRBV7-9
clone size: many
D gene: -

CDR3 protein: CASTPAVSANEKLFF
CDR3 DNA: TGTGCCAGCACTCCAGCGGTTAGCGCTAATGAAAAACTGTTTTTT
J gene: TRBJ1-4
V gene: TRBV28
clone size: many
D gene: -

CDR3 protein: CASSLTGILSSYNEQFF
CDR3 DNA: TGTGCCAGCAGCTTGACGGGGATCCTAAGCTCCTACAATGAGCAGTTCTTC
J gene: TRBJ2-1
V gene: TRBV11-2
clone size: many
D gene: -

CDR3 protein: CASSYSANNEKLFF
CDR3 DNA: TGTGCCAGCAGTTACAGCGCCAATAATGAAAAACTGTTTTTT
J gene: TRBJ1-4
V gene: TRBV6-5
clone size: -
D gene: -

CDR3 protein: CASSIDYGPTPYNEQFF
CDR3 DNA: TGTGCCAGCAGCATAGACTACGGACCGACGCCCTACAATGAGCAGTTCTTC
J gene: TRBJ2-1
V gene: TRBV9
clone size: few
D gene: -

CDR3 protein: CASSQDQGQGYGYTF
CDR3 DNA: TGTGCCAGCAGCCAAGACCAAGGACAGGGTTATGGCTACACCTTC
J gene: TRBJ1-2
V gene: TRBV4-2
clone size: few
D gene: TRBD1

CDR3 protein: CASSFRRTGTDQPQHF
CDR3 DNA: TGTGCCAGCAGTTTCCGTCGGACAGGGACCGATCAGCCCCAGCATTTT
J gene: TRBJ1-5
V gene: TRBV27
clone size: many
D gene: TRBD1

CDR3 protein: CASRDYGTGRAEQYF
CDR3 DNA: TGTGCCAGCAGGGATTATGGGACAGGGCGCGCCGAGCAGTACTTC
J gene: TRBJ2-7
V gene: TRBV27
clone size: many
D gene: TRBD1

CDR3 protein: CASSFVAGRTDTQYF
CDR3 DNA: TGTGCCAGCAGCTTCGTAGCGGGAAGGACAGATACGCAGTATTTT
J gene: TRBJ2-3
V gene: TRBV7-6
clone size: -
D gene: TRBD2

CDR3 protein: CASAGTGGDGYTF
CDR3 DNA: TGTGCCAGCGCCGGGACAGGGGGCGATGGCTACACCTTC
J gene: TRBJ1-2
V gene: TRBV7-3
clone size: -
D gene: TRBD1

CDR3 protein: CSARGGGQGAGGYEQYF
CDR3 DNA: TGCAGTGCTAGAGGCGGAGGACAGGGGGCAGGCGGGTACGAGCAGTACTTC
J gene: TRBJ2-7
V gene: TRBV20-1
clone size: few
D gene: TRBD1

CDR3 protein: CAWGTANEKLFF
CDR3 DNA: TGTGCCTGGGGGACAGCTAATGAAAAACTGTTTTTT
J gene: TRBJ1-4
V gene: TRBV30
clone size: -
D gene: TRBD1

CDR3 protein: CAWSGESNQPQHF
CDR3 DNA: TGTGCCTGGAGTGGAGAAAGCAATCAGCCCCAGCATTTT
J gene: TRBJ1-5
V gene: TRBV30
clone size: -
D gene: -

CDR3 protein: CASSDLGRANTEAFF
CDR3 DNA: TGTGCCAGCAGTGATCTAGGACGGGCGAACACTGAAGCTTTCTTT
J gene: TRBJ1-1
V gene: TRBV6-2/TRBV6-3
clone size: many
D gene: -

CDR3 protein: CASSPFSGTSMGEQYF
CDR3 DNA: TGCGCCAGCAGCCCGTTCAGTGGGACTTCGATGGGCGAGCAGTACTTC
J gene: TRBJ2-7
V gene: TRBV4-1
clone size: few
D gene: -

CDR3 protein: CATTTSGSVGELFF
CDR3 DNA: TGTGCCACCACGACTAGCGGGAGTGTCGGGGAGCTGTTTTTT
J gene: TRBJ2-2
V gene: TRBV2
clone size: many
D gene: TRBD2

CDR3 protein: CAWSHGGNQPQHF
CDR3 DNA: TGTGCCTGGAGCCACGGGGGCAATCAGCCCCAGCATTTT
J gene: TRBJ1-5
V gene: TRBV30
clone size: -
D gene: -

CDR3 protein: CASSFGGTSGRREQFF
CDR3 DNA: TGTGCCAGCAGTTTCGGTGGGACTAGCGGGAGGCGCGAGCAGTTCTTC
J gene: TRBJ2-1
V gene: TRBV27
clone size: many
D gene: TRBD2

CDR3 protein: CASSARTSGPYEQYF
CDR3 DNA: TGTGCCAGCAGTGCCAGGACATCAGGTCCCTACGAGCAGTACTTC
J gene: TRBJ2-7
V gene: TRBV2
clone size: many
D gene: -

CDR3 protein: CASRKGGSETQYF
CDR3 DNA: TGTGCCAGTAGGAAGGGCGGTTCGGAGACCCAGTACTTC
J gene: TRBJ2-5
V gene: TRBV19
clone size: few
D gene: -

CDR3 protein: CAGSEVTSGRCSF
CDR3 DNA: TGTGCCGGCAGTGAAGTGACTAGCGGGAGATGTTCATTC
J gene: TRBJ2-7
V gene: TRBV28
clone size: -
D gene: TRBD2

CDR3 protein: CSVGASGRAKTQYF
CDR3 DNA: TGCAGCGTTGGGGCTAGCGGGAGGGCAAAGACCCAGTACTTC
J gene: TRBJ2-5
V gene: TRBV29-1
clone size: many
D gene: TRBD2

CDR3 protein: CASRELPYEQYF
CDR3 DNA: TGTGCCAGCAGGGAGCTCCCCTACGAGCAGTACTTC
J gene: TRBJ2-7
V gene: TRBV12-3/TRBV12-4
clone size: few
D gene: -

CDR3 protein: CASSLSGDYTGAGSQPQHF
CDR3 DNA: TGTGCCAGCAGTTTATCGGGGGATTATACAGGGGCGGGTAGTCAGCCCCAGCATTTT
J gene: TRBJ1-5
V gene: TRBV27
clone size: -
D gene: TRBD1

CDR3 protein: CASSTRGQGRTNTGELFF
CDR3 DNA: TGTGCCAGCAGTACTCGCGGACAGGGCCGCACGAACACCGGGGAGCTGTTTTTT
J gene: TRBJ2-2
V gene: TRBV6-1
clone size: few
D gene: TRBD1

CDR3 protein: CASSPITGYYEQYF
CDR3 DNA: TGTGCCAGCAGTCCTATTACAGGCTACTACGAGCAGTACTTC
J gene: TRBJ2-7
V gene: TRBV27
clone size: many
D gene: -

CDR3 protein: CATSDLVAGESDYYGYTF
CDR3 DNA: TGTGCCACCAGTGATTTAGTAGCCGGAGAATCCGATTATTATGGCTACACCTTC
J gene: TRBJ1-2
V gene: TRBV24-1
clone size: few
D gene: -

CDR3 protein: CASRSLGEPNYGYTF
CDR3 DNA: TGTGCCAGCAGGTCCCTGGGGGAGCCTAACTATGGCTACACCTTC
J gene: TRBJ1-2
V gene: TRBV28
clone size: many
D gene: -

CDR3 protein: CASSLFGLVDEQYF
CDR3 DNA: TGTGCCAGCAGCTTATTCGGTCTCGTCGACGAGCAGTACTTC
J gene: TRBJ2-7
V gene: TRBV7-2
clone size: many
D gene: -

CDR3 protein: CASSFDGSSYNEQFF
CDR3 DNA: TGCGCCAGCAGCTTTGACGGGAGCTCCTACAATGAGCAGTTCTTC
J gene: TRBJ2-1
V gene: TRBV5-1
clone size: few
D gene: -

CDR3 protein: CASSSEWVFGLGYTF
CDR3 DNA: TGTGCCAGCAGCTCAGAGTGGGTGTTCGGGCTTGGCTACACCTTC
J gene: TRBJ1-2
V gene: TRBV3-1
clone size: -
D gene: -

CDR3 protein: CASSMLATGSYEQYF
CDR3 DNA: TGTGCCAGTAGTATGCTTGCGACAGGTTCCTACGAGCAGTACTTC
J gene: TRBJ2-7
V gene: TRBV19
clone size: few
D gene: -

CDR3 protein: CASSLPGQGGSEQYF
CDR3 DNA: TGCGCCAGCAGTCTACCGGGACAGGGTGGCTCCGAGCAGTACTTC
J gene: TRBJ2-7
V gene: TRBV10-2
clone size: -
D gene: TRBD1

CDR3 protein: CATQREAGITDTQYF
CDR3 DNA: TGTGCCACCCAGAGGGAAGCGGGTATCACAGATACGCAGTATTTT
J gene: TRBJ2-3
V gene: TRBV24-1
clone size: -
D gene: -

CDR3 protein: CASSLLGGASYEQYF
CDR3 DNA: TGTGCCAGCAGTTTACTGGGGGGGGCCTCCTACGAGCAGTACTTC
J gene: TRBJ2-7
V gene: TRBV28
clone size: many
D gene: -

CDR3 protein: CATSDPPGGVDNEQFF
CDR3 DNA: TGTGCCACCAGTGATCCTCCAGGGGGTGTCGACAATGAGCAGTTCTTC
J gene: TRBJ2-1
V gene: TRBV24-1
clone size: many
D gene: TRBD1

CDR3 protein: CASRTGTGAPEQYF
CDR3 DNA: TGTGCCAGCCGCACCGGGACAGGGGCCCCCGAGCAGTACTTC
J gene: TRBJ2-7
V gene: TRBV7-9
clone size: many
D gene: TRBD1

CDR3 protein: CASSPRQGRGETQYF
CDR3 DNA: TGTGCCAGCTCACCGAGACAGGGTCGGGGAGAGACCCAGTACTTC
J gene: TRBJ2-5
V gene: TRBV18
clone size: few
D gene: TRBD1

CDR3 protein: CASSLAPAPPSDEQFF
CDR3 DNA: TGTGCCAGCAGCTTAGCGCCAGCTCCCCCCAGCGATGAGCAGTTCTTC
J gene: TRBJ2-1
V gene: TRBV7-2
clone size: many
D gene: -

CDR3 protein: CASSRWQGGAGELFF
CDR3 DNA: TGTGCCAGCAGTCGGTGGCAGGGGGGCGCCGGGGAGCTGTTTTTT
J gene: TRBJ2-2
V gene: TRBV6-1
clone size: many
D gene: -

CDR3 protein: CSARYRGYEQYF
CDR3 DNA: TGCAGTGCTAGATACAGGGGCTACGAGCAGTACTTC
J gene: TRBJ2-7
V gene: TRBV20-1
clone size: -
D gene: TRBD1

CDR3 protein: CSASRASGRSQETQYF
CDR3 DNA: TGCAGTGCTAGTCGGGCTAGCGGGAGAAGCCAAGAGACCCAGTACTTC
J gene: TRBJ2-5
V gene: TRBV20-1
clone size: -
D gene: TRBD2

CDR3 protein: CASSAGGTGMDGYTF
CDR3 DNA: TGTGCCAGCAGCGCGGGGGGGACAGGGATGGATGGCTACACCTTC
J gene: TRBJ1-2
V gene: TRBV28
clone size: -
D gene: TRBD1